A selection of T cell receptor beta chains follows, all from one sample in a study of blood T cell repertoires in COVID-19. Here immunoSEQ multiplex PCR was the method, and the copy in TCRdb shows in-frame clones only, minus some. The sample shows 200,000 to 250,000 clones, 86% of them seen only once. Sample: peripheral blood. The source of these receptors is a woman aged 45-59 years with acute or convalescent COVID-19. The CDR3 runs from the conserved cysteine through the conserved F or W. The D gene is left open where the match is weak. A clone size is listed for some rows: how often the clone was seen (once, few, many), or a class if it is expanded.

J: TRBJ2-7
D: TRBD2
size: NA
V: TRBV12-3/TRBV12-4
CDR3: CASSPRGGYEQYF
DNA: TGTGCCAGCAGTCCTCGGGGGGGGTACGAGCAGTACTTC

J: TRBJ2-1
D: TRBD1
size: NA
V: TRBV7-9
CDR3: CASSSGDRGPYNEQFF
DNA: TGTGCCAGCAGCTCAGGGGACAGGGGGCCATACAATGAGCAGTTCTTC

J: TRBJ1-2
D: NA
size: few
V: TRBV5-1
CDR3: CASSLATTDYGYTF
DNA: TGCGCCAGCAGCTTGGCAACGACAGATTATGGCTACACCTTC

J: TRBJ2-3
D: TRBD2
size: NA
V: TRBV11-3
CDR3: CASSFQGGGLTDTQYF
DNA: TGTGCCAGCAGCTTTCAGGGCGGGGGGCTCACAGATACGCAGTATTTT

J: TRBJ2-4
D: NA
size: NA
V: TRBV5-1
CDR3: CASALAGDIQYF
DNA: TGCGCCAGCGCCTTGGCCGGGGACATTCAGTACTTC

J: TRBJ2-6
D: TRBD1
size: NA
V: TRBV19
CDR3: CASSTRTGTPGGANVLTF
DNA: TGTGCCAGTAGTACCCGGACAGGGACCCCGGGCGGGGCCAACGTCCTGACTTTC

J: TRBJ1-2
D: NA
size: few
V: TRBV6-6
CDR3: CASSYGTPDYGYTF
DNA: TGTGCCAGCAGTTACGGGACACCGGACTATGGCTACACCTTC

J: TRBJ2-3
D: TRBD2
size: NA
V: TRBV6-5
CDR3: CASRVLAGGSNTQYF
DNA: TGTGCCAGCAGGGTCTTAGCGGGAGGCTCCAATACGCAGTATTTT

J: TRBJ2-3
D: TRBD2
size: NA
V: TRBV10-1
CDR3: CASSSTSGTPTDTQYF
DNA: TGCGCCAGCAGTTCCACTAGCGGGACTCCCACAGATACGCAGTATTTT

J: TRBJ2-3
D: TRBD2
size: few
V: TRBV19
CDR3: CASSITSLAGGPSGDTQYF
DNA: TGTGCCAGTAGTATAACATCCCTAGCGGGAGGGCCGTCTGGAGATACGCAGTATTTT

J: TRBJ1-1
D: NA
size: once
V: TRBV30
CDR3: CAWSVGWEGAFF
DNA: TGTGCCTGGAGTGTTGGCTGGGAGGGAGCTTTCTTT

J: TRBJ1-2
D: NA
size: NA
V: TRBV19
CDR3: CASSNPSWGHGYTF
DNA: TGTGCCAGTAGTAACCCCTCCTGGGGGCATGGCTACACCTTC

J: TRBJ1-1
D: NA
size: NA
V: TRBV5-6
CDR3: CASRRRGHLNTEAFF
DNA: TGTGCCAGCCGTCGTAGGGGACACCTGAACACTGAAGCTTTCTTT

J: TRBJ2-3
D: TRBD2
size: NA
V: TRBV11-2
CDR3: CASSFSGGSDTQYF
DNA: TGTGCCAGCAGCTTTAGCGGGGGATCAGATACGCAGTATTTT

J: TRBJ2-4
D: TRBD2
size: NA
V: TRBV7-2
CDR3: CASSPLGLAGVIQYF
DNA: TGTGCCAGCAGCCCCTTGGGACTAGCGGGGGTTATTCAGTACTTC

J: TRBJ1-6
D: NA
size: NA
V: TRBV2
CDR3: CASSETGLSYNSPLHF
DNA: TGTGCCAGCAGTGAAACTGGACTTTCCTATAATTCACCCCTCCACTTT

J: TRBJ1-2
D: NA
size: few
V: TRBV11-3
CDR3: CASSVTGSNYGYTF
DNA: TGTGCCAGCAGCGTGACAGGAAGTAACTATGGCTACACCTTC

J: TRBJ2-5
D: TRBD1
size: NA
V: TRBV5-5
CDR3: CASSLAGQVIQETQYF
DNA: TGTGCCAGCAGCTTGGCGGGACAGGTGATTCAAGAGACCCAGTACTTC

J: TRBJ2-1
D: TRBD2
size: NA
V: TRBV4-3
CDR3: CASSQGERLAGDHEQFF
DNA: TGCGCCAGCAGCCAAGGGGAAAGGCTAGCGGGAGACCATGAGCAGTTCTTC

J: TRBJ2-2
D: NA
size: few
V: TRBV7-9
CDR3: CASSLSRDWDTGELFF
DNA: TGTGCCAGCAGCTTATCTCGGGACTGGGACACCGGGGAGCTGTTTTTT

J: TRBJ2-7
D: NA
size: NA
V: TRBV19
CDR3: CASSKRGGGPTYEQYF
DNA: TGTGCCAGTAGTAAGAGGGGAGGGGGTCCGACCTACGAGCAGTACTTC

J: TRBJ2-1
D: NA
size: few
V: TRBV11-2
CDR3: CASSFNRAALNEQFF
DNA: TGTGCCAGCAGCTTTAACAGGGCGGCACTCAATGAGCAGTTCTTC

J: TRBJ2-1
D: NA
size: NA
V: TRBV27
CDR3: CASSLAAYNEQFF
DNA: TGTGCCAGCAGTTTGGCGGCATACAATGAGCAGTTCTTC

J: TRBJ2-5
D: TRBD2
size: NA
V: TRBV7-9
CDR3: CASSFLSGSYDSETQYF
DNA: TGTGCCAGCAGCTTCCTCAGCGGGAGTTATGATTCGGAGACCCAGTACTTC

J: TRBJ2-2
D: NA
size: NA
V: TRBV7-2
CDR3: CASSLGRGADTGELFF
DNA: TGTGCCAGCAGCTTAGGAAGGGGCGCGGACACCGGGGAGCTGTTTTTT

J: TRBJ1-2
D: NA
size: NA
V: TRBV6-5
CDR3: CASSYATGAYGYTF
DNA: TGTGCCAGCAGTTACGCGACAGGAGCCTATGGCTACACCTTC

J: TRBJ2-2
D: NA
size: few
V: TRBV7-2
CDR3: CASTPVNTGELFF
DNA: TGTGCCAGCACCCCCGTGAACACCGGGGAGCTGTTTTTT

J: TRBJ1-2
D: NA
size: NA
V: TRBV5-1
CDR3: CASNGNYGYTF
DNA: TGCGCCAGCAACGGGAACTATGGCTACACCTTC

J: TRBJ2-3
D: TRBD2
size: few
V: TRBV6-6
CDR3: CASSPGTTDTQYF
DNA: TGTGCCAGCAGTCCCGGGACTACCGATACGCAGTATTTT

J: TRBJ1-6
D: TRBD1
size: NA
V: TRBV6-5
CDR3: CASSWGTDNSPLHF
DNA: TGTGCCAGCAGCTGGGGGACAGATAATTCACCCCTCCACTTT

J: TRBJ1-5
D: TRBD1
size: NA
V: TRBV19
CDR3: CASTPTGEDYQPQHF
DNA: TGTGCCAGTACCCCGACAGGGGAGGATTATCAGCCCCAGCATTTT

J: TRBJ1-6
D: TRBD1
size: few
V: TRBV7-9
CDR3: CASSLTGGVSPLHF
DNA: TGTGCCAGCAGCCTTACAGGGGGCGTTTCACCCCTCCACTTT